This TCR beta chain is from a study of T cell responses to AZD1222 COVID-19 vaccine. Across the whole study: Pooling covered second doses at about 4 or about 12 weeks. The study's findings and limits: Possibly, clonal diversity was underestimated; donors were largely white British and included more females.

With respect to this clone: Its antigen is not known.

Looked up from germline, CDR1 is SGHNT and CDR2 is YYREEE (reference sequence). The CDR3 loop spans 12 amino acids. The ends lost 0 bases at V and 15 bases at J; junction bases unmatched: 4. Sequencing used immunoSEQ multiplex PCR; TCRdb keeps in-frame clones, though not all of them. This table holds about 120,000 clones, about 83% found once. The V gene is TRBV5-4, the J gene TRBJ2-1; 9 bases agree with TRBD2. The receptor's source is an adult in good health. Sequencing used peripheral blood, obtained on day 0 of AZD1222 vaccination. CDR3: CASSLEREEAFF. The CDR3 bases are TGTGCCAGCAGCTTGGAGCGGGAGGAGGCGTTCTTC.